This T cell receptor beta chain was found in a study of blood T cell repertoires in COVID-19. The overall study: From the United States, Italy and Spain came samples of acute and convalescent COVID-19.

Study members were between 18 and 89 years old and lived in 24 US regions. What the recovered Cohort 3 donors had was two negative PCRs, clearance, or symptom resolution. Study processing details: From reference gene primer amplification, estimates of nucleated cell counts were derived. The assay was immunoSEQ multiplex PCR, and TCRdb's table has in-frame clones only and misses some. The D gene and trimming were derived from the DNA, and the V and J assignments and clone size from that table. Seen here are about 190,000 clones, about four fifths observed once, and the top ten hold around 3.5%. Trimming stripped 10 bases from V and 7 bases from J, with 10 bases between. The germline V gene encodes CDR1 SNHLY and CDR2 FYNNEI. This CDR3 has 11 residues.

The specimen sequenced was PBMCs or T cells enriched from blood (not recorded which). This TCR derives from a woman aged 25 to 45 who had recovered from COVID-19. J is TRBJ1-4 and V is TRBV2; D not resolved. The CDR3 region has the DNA TGTGCCATCAGGATCGGTGAAAAACTGTTTTTT. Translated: CAIRIGEKLFF.